Here is one TCR beta chain with its context. Its antigen has not been determined. No base qualities exist here, and no much larger clone lies one base off it. Spanning cysteine to phenylalanine, the CDR3 consists of 18 amino acids. The read is trimmed to its CDR3 DNA, 54 bases read in frame from base 1. This entry comes from a study of OX40 agonist ivuxolimab in advanced cancers. Background for the entire study: Ivuxolimab, which targeted the costimulatory receptor OX40 (CD134), was an agonistic, fully human IgG2 monoclonal antibody. A male proportion of roughly 80% and a mean age of approximately 55 years, ranging from roughly 20 to 80, were recorded for the dose-escalation cohort. Peripheral TCRbeta sequencing was intended to test whether TCR sequence diversity was altered and clonal T-cell expansion was caused by ivuxolimab. Intravenous ivuxolimab was administered to patients every 2 weeks at six dose levels: 0.01, 0.1, 0.3, 1.5, 3 and 10 mg/kg. The paper reports the monotherapy dose-escalation portion (N of about 56 patients) of the phase I ivuxolimab trial. Prior anti-PD-1, anti-PD-L1 or anti-CTLA-4 therapy was permitted, and 40% of dose-escalation patients had received checkpoint inhibitors. Of the approximately 54 dose-escalation patients, hepatocellular carcinoma was present in 19, melanoma in approximately 15, renal cell carcinoma in 9 and head and neck cancer in 9. Partial responses occurred in three dose-escalation patients, of whom one had hepatocellular carcinoma and two had cutaneous melanoma.

Results the study describes overall, beyond this receptor: At doses of 0.1 to 3.0 mg/kg, clonal expansion of both CD4+ and CD8+ blood T cells was observed from baseline to week 6. The antigen specificity of the peripheral T cells that underwent clonal expansion was not determined. Low levels of normalized T-cell clonal expansion were also seen in some patients who did not respond. In the 0.1-3.0 mg/kg groups, partial responders were among the patients with the lowest normalized peripheral clonal expansion, particularly in CD8+ T cells. After ivuxolimab, expanded clones were on average more numerous among CD8+ T cells than among CD4+ T cells.

The trial excluded patients who had a history of autoimmune disease or were on systemic immunosuppression. Peripheral blood for TCR sequencing was collected from all dose cohorts at baseline, on cycle 4 day 1, and on cycle 7 day 1. The samples were drawn from a first-in-human, open-label, multicenter phase I dose-escalation trial of ivuxolimab. The trial enrolled adults with locally advanced or metastatic head and neck squamous cell, hepatocellular, melanoma or renal cell carcinoma. Before TCR sequencing, CD4+ T cells and CD8+ T cells were sorted from peripheral blood as separate populations. For sequencing of the TCRbeta CDR3 region, genomic DNA was extracted from the sorted cells. The immunoSEQ Assay was used for sequencing of TCRbeta CDR3 regions. TCRdb holds this immuneACCESS table with in-frame rearrangements only. Some clones are missing; in checked studies, unresolved V genes explain under half, and the rest has no known cause. This sample lists roughly 15,000 clones; roughly nine tenths were detected once. The ten largest clones add up to roughly 70% of the sample.

The sequence was obtained from an adult with an advanced solid tumor such as melanoma, head and neck, liver or kidney cancer. This material consisted of CD4+ or CD8+ T cells sorted from blood, taken in a trial of the OX40 agonist ivuxolimab. The chain is assembled from TRBV12-2 and TRBJ2-1; no check of the table's D call, TRBD2, against the DNA was made. TRBV12-2 is a documented pseudogene. The DNA reads as follows: TGTGCAAGTCGCTCCCGTTGTACTAGCGGGAGAATCTACAATGAGCAGTTCTTC. This is translated as CASRSRCTSGRIYNEQFF.